The T cell receptor (beta chain) under discussion was sequenced for a study of response to subunit inactivated influenza vaccine. In germline, CDR1 is LGHNA, CDR2 YSLEER. The CDR3 length is 14 residues. V was cut by 0 bases and J by 9 bases, with 9 bases left in between. Each CDR3 protein is one row after TCRdb ran MiXCR on the RT-PCR reads. The data hold some 160,000 distinct CDR3 sequences, with 9.5% to 13% observed a single time. The source is a man aged 50 to 60 who received an inactivated influenza vaccine. This chain joins TRBV4-3 and TRBJ1-6; D gene ambiguous. The source was non-naive T cells sorted from PBMCs, collected roughly 48 days after vaccination. The CDR3 nucleotides read TGCGCCAGCAGCCAAGATTGGCGGGTTTCACCCCTCCACTTT. It specifies CASSQDWRVSPLHF.